The present T cell receptor beta chain was sequenced within a study of tumor-infiltrating lymphocytes in primary liver carcinoma. As for the study in general: Patients of both sexes were 30 to 69 years old. Study conclusions and caveats: Relative to blood, tumors carried a significantly larger fraction of the repertoire in their top 250 clones (p = 0.039). Representation across all five tumor regions was limited to only about 7.5-25% of top clones.

From 400 to 550 ng total RNA, TCR beta cDNA was generated with a primer in the constant region. Library construction for TCR beta comprised three nested multiplex PCR rounds performed with slightly modified ARM-PCR. TRBV1-TRBV30 forward primers and a C-beta reverse primer were used in the first two PCR rounds, which each ran for approximately 10 cycles. TCRdb ran MiXCR on the multiplex PCR reads and lists one entry per CDR3 protein. The repertoire has more than 85,000 distinct CDR3 sequences, roughly 85% of them found once; the top ten carry approximately 21%. CDR3 length: 14 residues. CDR1 and CDR2 from the germline V gene are SEHNR and FQNEAQ (reference sequence). Both RNA and DNA were isolated together from 20-30 mg of bulk tissue that had not been sorted. In every tumor sample, viable tumor cells made up over 90%. This clonotype was seen only once. Its specificity is not known. A read error may account for a junction end that differs from germline.

This sequence was found in a man aged 40-50 years with primary liver carcinoma and hepatitis B virus infection. The sequenced material came from liver tumor tissue from sampling region 3. The subset is: tumor region T3, left-lateral pole. The chain is built from TRBV7-9 and TRBJ2-5; possibly TRBD1 or TRBD2 for D (5 bases each). For the CDR3, the DNA is TGTGCCAGTAGCTTATTTAGGGGAGAAGAGACCCAATACTTC. It is translated as CASSLFRGEETQYF.